This T cell receptor beta chain was found in a study of T cell responses to AZD1222 COVID-19 vaccine. Measured with immunoSEQ multiplex PCR; TCRdb has only the in-frame clones, and not every one. The sample carries roughly 100,000 clones, approximately 84% recorded once. The germline V gene encodes CDR1 SGHAT and CDR2 FQNNGV. Trimming took 3 bases from V and 2 from J, leaving 4 bases between them. The CDR3 is 12 amino acids. The sequence was collected from an adult who received the AZD1222 COVID-19 vaccine. Material: peripheral blood, obtained 28 days after the second AZD1222 dose. The rearrangement joins TRBV11-2 to TRBJ1-2; the D is unclear. CDR3 amino acids: CASSFDNYGYTF. CDR3 nucleotides: TGTGCCAGCAGCTTCGACAACTATGGCTACACCTTC. The full variable domain, its missing parts supplied by reference TRBV11-2 and TRBJ1-2, is EAGVAQSPRYKIIEKRQSVAFWCNPISGHATLYWYQQILGQGPKLLIQFQNNGVVDDSQLPKDRFSAERLKGVDSTLKIQPAKLEDSAVYLCASSFDNYGYTFGSGTRLTVV.